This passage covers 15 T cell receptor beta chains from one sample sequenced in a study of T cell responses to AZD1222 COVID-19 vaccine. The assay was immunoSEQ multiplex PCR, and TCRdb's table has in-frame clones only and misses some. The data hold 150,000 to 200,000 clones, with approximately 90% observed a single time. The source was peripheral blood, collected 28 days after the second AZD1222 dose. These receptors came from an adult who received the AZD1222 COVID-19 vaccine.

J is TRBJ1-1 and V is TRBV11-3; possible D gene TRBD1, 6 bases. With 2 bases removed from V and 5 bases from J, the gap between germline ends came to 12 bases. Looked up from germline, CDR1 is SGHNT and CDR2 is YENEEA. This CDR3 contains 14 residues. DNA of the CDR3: TGTGCCAGCAGCTTAAGGGGGGAGCGTACTGAAGCTTTCTTT. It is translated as CASSLRGERTEAFF. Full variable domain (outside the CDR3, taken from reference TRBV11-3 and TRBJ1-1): EAGVVQSPRYKIIEKKQPVAFWCNPISGHNTLYWYLQNLGQGPELLIRYENEEAVDDSQLPKDRFSAERLKGVDSTLKIQPAELGDSAVYLCASSLRGERTEAFFGQGTRLTVV.

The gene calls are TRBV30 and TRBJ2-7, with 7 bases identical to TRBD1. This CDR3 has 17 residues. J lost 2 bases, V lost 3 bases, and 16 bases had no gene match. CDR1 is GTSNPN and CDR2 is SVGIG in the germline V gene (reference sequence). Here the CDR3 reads CAWSGSPPQGNTYEQYF. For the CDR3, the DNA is TGTGCCTGGAGCGGAAGTCCTCCACAGGGGAACACCTACGAGCAGTACTTC.

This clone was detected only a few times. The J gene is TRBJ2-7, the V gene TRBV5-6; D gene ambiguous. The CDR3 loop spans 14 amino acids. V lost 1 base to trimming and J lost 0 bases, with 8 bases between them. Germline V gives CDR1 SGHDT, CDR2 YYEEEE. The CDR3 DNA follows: TGTGCCAGCAGCTTGCGTAGGAACTCCTACGAGCAGTACTTC. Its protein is CASSLRRNSYEQYF.

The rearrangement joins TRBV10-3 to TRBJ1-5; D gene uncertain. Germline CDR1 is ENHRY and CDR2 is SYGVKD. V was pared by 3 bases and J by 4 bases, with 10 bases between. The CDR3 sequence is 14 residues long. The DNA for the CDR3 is TGTGCCATCAGTGAAGATAGCCTTAATCAGCCCCAGCATTTT. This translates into CAISEDSLNQPQHF.

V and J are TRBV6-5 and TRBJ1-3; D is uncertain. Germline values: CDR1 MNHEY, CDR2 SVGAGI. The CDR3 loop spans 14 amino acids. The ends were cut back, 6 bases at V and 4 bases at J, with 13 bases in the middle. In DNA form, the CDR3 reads TGTGCCAGCAGGTTTTCGCCCACCGGAAACACCATATATTTT. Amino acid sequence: CASRFSPTGNTIYF.

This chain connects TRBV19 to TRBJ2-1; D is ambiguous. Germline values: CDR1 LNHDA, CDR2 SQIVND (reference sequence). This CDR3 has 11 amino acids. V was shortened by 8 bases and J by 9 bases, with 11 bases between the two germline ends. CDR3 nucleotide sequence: TGTGCCAGTCAGTGGTGGGGTGAGCAGTTCTTC. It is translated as CASQWWGEQFF.

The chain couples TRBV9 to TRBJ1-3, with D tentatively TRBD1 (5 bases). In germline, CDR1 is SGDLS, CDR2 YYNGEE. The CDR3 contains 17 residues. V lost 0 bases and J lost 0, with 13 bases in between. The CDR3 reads CASSVGVGDYSGNTIYF. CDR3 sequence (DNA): TGTGCCAGCAGCGTAGGAGTAGGGGACTACTCTGGAAACACCATATATTTT.

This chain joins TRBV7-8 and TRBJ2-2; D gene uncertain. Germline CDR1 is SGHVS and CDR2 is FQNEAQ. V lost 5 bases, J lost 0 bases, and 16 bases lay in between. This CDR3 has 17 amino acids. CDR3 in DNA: TGTGCCAGCAGCCCAGTAATGGCAACTACGAACACCGGGGAGCTGTTTTTT. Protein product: CASSPVMATTNTGELFF.

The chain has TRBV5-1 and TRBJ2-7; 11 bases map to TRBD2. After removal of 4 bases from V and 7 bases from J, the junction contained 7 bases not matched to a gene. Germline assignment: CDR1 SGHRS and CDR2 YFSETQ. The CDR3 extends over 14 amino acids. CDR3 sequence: CASSVTSGVREQYF. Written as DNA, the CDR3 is TGCGCCAGCAGCGTGACTAGCGGGGTGCGGGAGCAGTACTTC.

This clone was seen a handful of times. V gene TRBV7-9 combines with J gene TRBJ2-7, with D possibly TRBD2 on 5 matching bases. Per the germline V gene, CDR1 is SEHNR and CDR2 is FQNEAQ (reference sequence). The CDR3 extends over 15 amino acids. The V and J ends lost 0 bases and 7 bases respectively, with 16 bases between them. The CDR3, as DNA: TGTGCCAGCAGCTTAGCCATCGGGAACCTACGAGAGCAGTACTTC. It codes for CASSLAIGNLREQYF. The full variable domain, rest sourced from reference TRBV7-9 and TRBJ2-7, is DTGVSQNPRHKITKRGQNVTFRCDPISEHNRLYWYRQTLGQGPEFLTYFQNEAQLEKSRLLSDRFSAERPKGSFSTLEIQRTEQGDSAMYLCASSLAIGNLREQYFGPGTRLTVT.

The CDR3 nucleotides are TGTGCCAGCTCACCACGCGAGGGGTACTATGGCTACACCTTC. Its protein is CASSPREGYYGYTF. The rearrangement uses TRBV18 and TRBJ1-2; tentative D call: TRBD1 (5 bases). The CDR3 contains 14 residues. Germline V lookup: CDR1 KGHSH, CDR2 LQKENI. The germline V and J ends were trimmed by 1 base and 3 bases, with 9 bases remaining between them.

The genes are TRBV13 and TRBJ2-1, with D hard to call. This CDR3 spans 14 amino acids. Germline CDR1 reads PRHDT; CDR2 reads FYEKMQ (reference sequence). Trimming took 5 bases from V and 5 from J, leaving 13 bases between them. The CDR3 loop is CASSAVSLNNEQFF. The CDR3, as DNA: TGTGCCAGCAGCGCCGTGAGCCTAAACAATGAGCAGTTCTTC.

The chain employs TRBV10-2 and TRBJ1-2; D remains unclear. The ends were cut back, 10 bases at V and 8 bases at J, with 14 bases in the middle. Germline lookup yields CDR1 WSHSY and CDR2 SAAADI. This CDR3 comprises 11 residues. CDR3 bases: TGCGCCACGGCTTTTAGTTACGGCTACACCTTC. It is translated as CATAFSYGYTF.

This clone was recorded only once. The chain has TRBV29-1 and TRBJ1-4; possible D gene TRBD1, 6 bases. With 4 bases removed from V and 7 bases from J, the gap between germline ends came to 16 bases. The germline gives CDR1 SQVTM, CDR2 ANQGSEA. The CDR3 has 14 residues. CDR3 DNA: TGCAGCGTTGGGGGGGGCGGTAATCGTGAAAAACTGTTTTTT. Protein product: CSVGGGGNREKLFF. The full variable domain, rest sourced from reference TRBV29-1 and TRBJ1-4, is SAVISQKPSRDICQRGTSLTIQCQVDSQVTMMFWYRQQPGQSLTLIATANQGSEATYESGFVIDKFPISRPNLTFSTLTVSNMSPEDSSIYLCSVGGGGNREKLFFGSGTQLSVL.

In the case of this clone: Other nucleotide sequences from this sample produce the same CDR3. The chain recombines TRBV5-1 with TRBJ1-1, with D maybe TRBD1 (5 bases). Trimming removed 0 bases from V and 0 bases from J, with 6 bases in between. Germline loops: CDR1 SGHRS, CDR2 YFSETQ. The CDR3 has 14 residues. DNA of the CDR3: TGCGCCAGCAGCTTGGACAGGATGAACACTGAAGCTTTCTTT. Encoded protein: CASSLDRMNTEAFF.